A single sample is the source of the 28 T cell receptor beta chains below, sequenced in a study of beta chain features in type 1 diabetes. All of the isolated RNA was reverse transcribed, so expressed TCRB transcripts were sequenced. Data came from immunoSEQ multiplex PCR; TCRdb stores just in-frame clones and leaves some out. The sample gives about 230,000 clones, about 10% of which show up once; just under 0.035% is in the top ten. The sequenced material came from naive CD4+ T cells from blood. The receptors stem from a young woman in good health.

This clone was observed a handful of times. The J gene is TRBJ1-2, the V gene TRBV6-4; D is unclear. V was clipped by 8 bases and J by 0 bases, with 10 bases between them. The CDR3 sequence is 13 residues long. The germline CDR1 and CDR2 sequences are MRHNA and SNTAGT. The CDR3 DNA sequence: TGTGCCAGCGGTTTGGAGGCTAACTATGGCTACACCTTC. The encoded protein is CASGLEANYGYTF.

The table lists this clone with a few counts. This chain uses TRBV5-1 with TRBJ2-2; TRBD2 matches 7 bases. The germline gives CDR1 SGHRS, CDR2 YFSETQ. Losses at the gene ends were 0 bases for V and 5 bases for J; bases not matched to a gene: 1. The CDR3 has 14 residues. The CDR3 is CASSLAGGTGELFF. The CDR3 DNA reads as TGCGCCAGCAGCTTGGCCGGGGGGACCGGGGAGCTGTTTTTT.

In regard to this clone: The same CDR3 can be traced to other DNA sequences in this sample. The chain joins TRBV6-6 to TRBJ1-1; no clear D gene. CDR1 and CDR2 from the germline V gene are MNHNY and SVGAGI (reference sequence). The CDR3 spans 14 residues. V shed 0 bases and J shed 1 base, with 6 bases lying between them. CDR3 DNA sequence: TGTGCCAGCAGTTACTCCCCCGGGAACACTGAAGCTTTCTTT. It specifies CASSYSPGNTEAFF.

V and J are TRBV6-6 and TRBJ1-3; D not resolved. Trimming cost V 4 bases and J 0 bases, with 10 bases left between them. In germline, CDR1 is MNHNY, CDR2 SVGAGI (reference sequence). The CDR3 runs to 15 residues. The CDR3 loop is CASSSPRSSGNTIYF. The CDR3 region has the DNA TGTGCCAGCAGTTCTCCCCGGTCCTCTGGAAACACCATATATTTT.

V and J are TRBV5-4 and TRBJ2-6; TRBD1 matches at 9 bases. The CDR3 consists of 17 residues. The germline gives CDR1 SGHNT, CDR2 YYREEE (reference sequence). The V and J ends lost 0 bases and 13 bases, in that order; junction bases with no gene match: 14. In DNA, the CDR3 is TGTGCCAGCAGCTTGGAGGTTGGGACAGGGAGCCTCGGGGTCCTGACTTTC. Translating gives CASSLEVGTGSLGVLTF.

V gene TRBV9 combines with J gene TRBJ1-2; D might be TRBD1 (5 bases). Per germline, CDR1 SGDLS and CDR2 YYNGEE. V gave up 0 bases and J gave up 4 bases, with 10 bases separating them. The CDR3 loop spans 14 amino acids. The CDR3 spells CASSVAAGGYGYTF. The CDR3, as DNA: TGTGCCAGCAGCGTAGCAGCCGGGGGCTATGGCTACACCTTC.

The J gene is TRBJ1-6, the V gene TRBV6-1; 9 positions agree with TRBD1. CDR1 MNHNS and CDR2 SASEGT come from the germline V gene. This CDR3 comprises 16 residues. V was clipped by 1 base and J by 7 bases; unmatched bases: 5. The CDR3 loop is CASSEVGQGRNSPLHF. The CDR3 bases are TGTGCCAGCAGTGAAGTAGGACAGGGGCGAAATTCACCCCTCCACTTT.

V is TRBV2 and J is TRBJ1-1; a possible D gene is TRBD1 (6 bases). The CDR3 length is 16 residues. Germline CDR1 reads SNHLY; CDR2 reads FYNNEI. V dropped 4 bases and J dropped 0 bases, with 15 bases sitting between them. The CDR3 sequence is CASSVGAVFLNTEAFF. CDR3 coding DNA: TGTGCCAGCAGTGTGGGGGCAGTATTCTTGAACACTGAAGCTTTCTTT.

J is TRBJ2-2 and V is TRBV7-9; possibly TRBD2 for D (5 bases). The CDR3 extends over 14 amino acids. V was pared by 7 bases and J by 7 bases, with 16 bases between. CDR1 is SEHNR, CDR2 FQNEAQ, per germline (reference sequence). The CDR3, as DNA: TGTGCCAGCACCCCCCGGGCCGGGAACGGGGAGCTGTTTTTT. It encodes CASTPRAGNGELFF.

This chain uses TRBV5-1 with TRBJ1-1; TRBD1 matches 12 bases. Per germline, CDR1 SGHRS and CDR2 YFSETQ. J gave up 3 bases and V 4 bases, and 7 bases lay outside the gene matches. The CDR3 totals 16 residues. CDR3 DNA sequence: TGCGCCAGCAGCCGGGGACAGGGGGCGAAAGACACTGAAGCTTTCTTT. It translates to CASSRGQGAKDTEAFF.

This clone was counted between two and nine times. The chain carries TRBV11-3 and TRBJ2-1; D might be TRBD2 (6 bases). Looked up from germline, CDR1 is SGHNT and CDR2 is YENEEA. The CDR3 is made up of 16 amino acids. Trimming stripped 0 bases from V and 5 bases from J, with 14 bases between. The CDR3 DNA reads TGTGCCAGCAGCTTAGACGGGGCGGGAATCCACAATGAGCAGTTCTTC. Protein: CASSLDGAGIHNEQFF.

The chain employs TRBV28 and TRBJ1-2; no clear D gene. The germline gives CDR1 MDHEN, CDR2 SYDVKM. The CDR3 is 14 residues long. With 7 bases removed from V and 5 bases from J, the gap between germline ends came to 17 bases. The CDR3 DNA follows: TGTGCCAGCAAACGATCCGGGGATGATTATGGCTACACCTTC. Translated: CASKRSGDDYGYTF.

This clone occurred a few times. The chain links TRBV28 to TRBJ1-5; 7 bases agree with TRBD1. Germline V lookup: CDR1 MDHEN, CDR2 SYDVKM. CDR3 size: 12 residues. Unmatched junction bases numbered 4, after V lost 8 bases and J lost 6 bases. This CDR3 reads CASQTGSQPQHF. DNA for the CDR3: TGTGCCAGCCAGACAGGGTCTCAGCCCCAGCATTTT. The full variable domain, completed using reference TRBV28 and TRBJ1-5, is DVKVTQSSRYLVKRTGEKVFLECVQDMDHENMFWYRQDPGLGLRLIYFSYDVKMKEKGDIPEGYSVSREKKERFSLILESASTNQTSMYLCASQTGSQPQHFGDGTRLSIL.

The chain is built from TRBV30 and TRBJ1-1; D is uncertain. The CDR3 is 13 residues long. The V end was cut by 0 bases, the J end by 5 bases, with 10 bases between. Germline V gene data show CDR1 as GTSNPN and CDR2 as SVGIG (reference sequence). The CDR3 protein is CAWSVKRNTEAFF. CDR3 DNA: TGTGCCTGGAGTGTAAAGAGAAATACTGAAGCTTTCTTT.

In nucleotides, the CDR3 is TGTGCCAGCAGTTACCCAGCTAGCGCGAGGGGCAATGAGCAGTTCTTC. Translating it yields CASSYPASARGNEQFF. V is TRBV6-5 and J is TRBJ2-1; the D gene is possibly TRBD2 (6 bases). There are 16 residues in the CDR3. V lost 2 bases and J lost 6, with 17 bases in between. Germline loops: CDR1 MNHEY, CDR2 SVGAGI.

The chain combines TRBV11-3 with TRBJ2-3; a possible D gene is TRBD2 (5 bases). Trimming cost V 10 bases and J 0 bases, with 11 bases left between them. The CDR3 totals 13 residues. CDR1 SGHNT and CDR2 YENEEA come from the germline V gene. CDR3 DNA: TGTGCCACGGCGAGGGAAAGCACAGATACGCAGTATTTT. This codes for CATARESTDTQYF.

This sequence joins TRBV19 and TRBJ2-7; 8 positions match TRBD1. V trimming: 9 bases; J trimming: 0 bases; junction bases outside the gene matches: 4. The germline V gene has CDR1 LNHDA and CDR2 SQIVND (reference sequence). The CDR3 is made up of 13 amino acids. DNA of the CDR3: TGTGCCAGCACCGGGACAGGCTCCTACGAGCAGTACTTC. It yields the protein CASTGTGSYEQYF. The variable domain in full, with the rest retrieved from reference TRBV19 and TRBJ2-7, is DGGITQSPKYLFRKEGQNVTLSCEQNLNHDAMYWYRQDPGQGLRLIYYSQIVNDFQKGDIAEGYSVSREKKESFPLTVTSAQKNPTAFYLCASTGTGSYEQYFGPGTRLTVT.

The chain has TRBV6-1 and TRBJ2-2; maybe TRBD2 (7 bases). The CDR3 length is 17 residues. Germline values: CDR1 MNHNS, CDR2 SASEGT. Trimming pared 4 bases from V and 5 bases from J, leaving 20 bases between. CDR3 DNA: TGTGCCAGCAGTGCCTCGGGGGGCGGGTTTGTTACCGGGGAGCTGTTTTTT. Protein product: CASSASGGGFVTGELFF.

This sequence joins TRBV19 and TRBJ2-3; D is uncertain. This CDR3 has 11 residues. Trimming shortened V by 5 bases and J by 5 bases, and 5 bases separated the two germline ends. Per the germline V gene, CDR1 is LNHDA and CDR2 is SQIVND (reference sequence). DNA of the CDR3: TGTGCCAGTAGTGAGAGAGATACGCAGTATTTT. The encoded protein is CASSERDTQYF.

This clone was observed a few times. This chain links TRBV15 with TRBJ1-6; D may be TRBD1 (5 bases). Trimming removed 6 bases from V and 7 bases from J, with 13 bases in between. CDR1 and CDR2 (germline): LNHNV, YYDKDF (reference sequence). The CDR3 has 14 residues. Here the CDR3 DNA reads TGTGCCACCAGATCGCTGGGGGGGAATTCACCCCTCCACTTT. As protein: CATRSLGGNSPLHF.

This clone was detected only a few times. The CDR3 DNA is TGTGCCAGCTCACCGGGACAGGCCCCCTACGAGCAGTACTTC. Translated, it gives CASSPGQAPYEQYF. This chain links TRBV18 with TRBJ2-7; 8 nucleotides line up with TRBD1. Germline-derived CDR1 and CDR2 are KGHSH and LQKENI. The CDR3 runs 14 residues. V trimming: 3 bases; J trimming: 2 bases; junction bases outside the gene matches: 3.

There are a few counts of this clone. The rearrangement joins TRBV30 to TRBJ2-1; tentatively, D is TRBD2 (6 bases). CDR3 length: 16 residues. Germline V gene lookup returns CDR1 GTSNPN and CDR2 SVGIG (reference sequence). V dropped 2 bases and J dropped 0 bases, with 14 bases sitting between them. In DNA, the CDR3 is TGTGCCTGGAGTTCCCCGACTAGGAACTCCTACAATGAGCAGTTCTTC. Its translation is CAWSSPTRNSYNEQFF.

The rearrangement uses TRBV12-2 and TRBJ2-7; TRBD2, the D gene given by the table, was not confirmed from the DNA. TRBV12-2 is a recognized pseudogene. The CDR3 sequence is 19 residues long. CDR3 sequence reads: CASRLATLGGPILGDEQYF. The CDR3 bases are TGTGCAAGTCGCTTAGCTACCCTCGGAGGGCCTATACTTGGGGACGAGCAGTACTTC.

DNA of the CDR3: TGTGCCAGCAGCCAAACTAGCGGGAGGGCCTACGAGCAGTACTTC. Protein: CASSQTSGRAYEQYF. The chain couples TRBV6-6 to TRBJ2-7, with TRBD2 matching 13 bases. CDR3 size: 15 residues. Germline CDR1 is MNHNY and CDR2 is SVGAGI (reference sequence). J gave up 2 bases and V 6 bases, and 4 bases lay outside the gene matches.

This clone occurred a few times. The chain has TRBV7-9 and TRBJ2-3, with D possibly TRBD1 on 5 matching bases. The CDR3 sequence is 16 residues long. Germline V lookup: CDR1 SEHNR, CDR2 FQNEAQ (reference sequence). The ends were cut back, 1 base at V and 1 base at J, with 12 bases in the middle. CDR3 loop: CASSLEPGSGTDTQYF. The CDR3 DNA follows: TGTGCCAGCAGCTTAGAACCAGGGTCTGGCACAGATACGCAGTATTTT.

The chain combines TRBV9 with TRBJ1-4, with no clear D. V was trimmed by 0 bases and J by 8 bases, leaving 11 bases between them. The length of the CDR3 is 14 residues. Per the germline V gene, CDR1 is SGDLS and CDR2 is YYNGEE. CDR3 coding DNA: TGTGCCAGCAGCGTAGATGGCAGAGGAGAAAAACTGTTTTTT. Protein product: CASSVDGRGEKLFF. The variable domain in full, with the rest retrieved from reference TRBV9 and TRBJ1-4, is DSGVTQTPKHLITATGQRVTLRCSPRSGDLSVYWYQQSLDQGLQFLIQYYNGEERAKGNILERFSAQQFPDLHSELNLSSLELGDSALYFCASSVDGRGEKLFFGSGTQLSVL.

This clone has only a few counts. The rearrangement links TRBV6-1 to TRBJ2-3; a weak D match, TRBD2 (6 bases). V was clipped by 4 bases and J by 3 bases, with 8 bases between them. The germline V gene has CDR1 MNHNS and CDR2 SASEGT. The CDR3 has 13 amino acids. As DNA, the CDR3 is TGTGCCAGCAGTGTCCGGGGGACAGATACGCAGTATTTT. Protein sequence: CASSVRGTDTQYF.

The chain combines TRBV27 with TRBJ2-7; 11 bases are a match to TRBD2. Germline loops: CDR1 MNHEY, CDR2 SMNVEV (reference sequence). V was pared by 6 bases and J by 3 bases, with 4 bases of the junction left unmatched. The CDR3 extends over 14 amino acids. The CDR3 nucleotides are TGTGCCAGCAGCATAGCGGGAGGGGTCTACGAGCAGTACTTC. Residues: CASSIAGGVYEQYF.